Detailed here is one TCR beta chain. Its antigen is undetermined. Different DNA sequences within this sample yield the same CDR3. CDR1 is LGHNA and CDR2 is YNFKEQ in the germline V gene. The length of the CDR3 is 11 residues. The germline V and J ends were trimmed by 0 bases and 5 bases, with 2 bases remaining between them. The sample belongs to a study of shared clonotypes between healthy human individuals. General study findings and limits: Sampling covered blood only; tissue repertoires likely differ. Memory subsets generally showed smaller estimated richness than naive subsets did. Limited genetic and exposure-history diversity came from having few donors. Clonotype sharing among donors was thought likely to change with sequencing depth.

Assay: immunoSEQ multiplex PCR; the TCRdb copy retains only in-frame clones and omits some. This sample yields about 2.3 million clones, of which over 90% are seen a single time; 0.39% belongs to the top ten. The sample comprised naive CD4+ T cells from PBMCs. Subset specified: CD45RA+ positively selected. The chain carries TRBV4-2 and TRBJ2-7; D call uncertain. This sequence was found in a young man in good health. Some clones in this sample may be carry-over from other donors' samples. The CDR3 spells CASSQEDEQYF. As DNA, the CDR3 is TGTGCCAGCAGCCAAGAAGACGAGCAGTACTTC.